The clone carrying this T cell receptor beta chain was counted only a few times. What it binds is not known. Germline CDR1 and CDR2: DFQATT and SNEGSKA (reference sequence). CDR3 size: 13 residues. V was pared by 6 bases and J by 9 bases, with 10 bases of the junction left unmatched. Using its own MiXCR run on the 5' RACE reads, TCRdb lists one record per CDR3 protein. Among 750,000 to 850,000 distinct CDR3 sequences listed, 12% were seen once. This sample was taken from a study of CD8 T cells in ankylosing spondylitis. Study-level points and caveats: It appeared that ankylosing spondylitis blood was characterized by a TCR beta motif of about eight highly homologous variants.

The V call is TRBV20-1, the J call TRBJ2-7; 11 bases fit TRBD2. The clonotype comes from a male donor with ankylosing spondylitis. The sample taken for sequencing was blood, either unsorted or a sorted T cell fraction (not recorded which). The CDR3 DNA follows: TGCAGTGCCTCGACTAGCGGGATAATCGGGCAGTACTTC. Encoded protein: CSASTSGIIGQYF.